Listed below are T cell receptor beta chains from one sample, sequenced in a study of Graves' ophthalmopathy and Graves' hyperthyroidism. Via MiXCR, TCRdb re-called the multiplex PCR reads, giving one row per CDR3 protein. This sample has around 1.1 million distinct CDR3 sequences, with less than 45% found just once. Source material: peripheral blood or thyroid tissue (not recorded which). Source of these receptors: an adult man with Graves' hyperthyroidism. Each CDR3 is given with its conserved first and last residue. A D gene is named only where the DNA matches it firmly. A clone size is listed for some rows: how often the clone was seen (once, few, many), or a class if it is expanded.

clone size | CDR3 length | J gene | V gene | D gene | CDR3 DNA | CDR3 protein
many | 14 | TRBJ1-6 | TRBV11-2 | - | TGTGCCAGCAGCTTAGTAGTCAGAAATTCACCCCTCCACTTT | CASSLVVRNSPLHF
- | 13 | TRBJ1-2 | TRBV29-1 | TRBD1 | TGCAGCGTTGAAATGACAGGGGGCTTCGGCTACGCCTTC | CSVEMTGGFGYAF
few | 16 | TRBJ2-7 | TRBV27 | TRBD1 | TGTGCCAGCAGCCTACCTCGGACAGGGGACTGGTACGAGCAGTACTTC | CASSLPRTGDWYEQYF
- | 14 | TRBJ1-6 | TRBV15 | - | TGTGCCACCAGCCAAGGTCGGGGTCCGTTGCCCCTCCACTTT | CATSQGRGPLPLHF
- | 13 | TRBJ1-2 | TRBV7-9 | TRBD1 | TGTGCCAGCAGCTACTGGACAGGGACCGGCTACACCTTC | CASSYWTGTGYTF
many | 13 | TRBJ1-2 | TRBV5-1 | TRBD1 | TGCGCCAGCAGCGGCGGGACAGCATATGGCTACACCTTC | CASSGGTAYGYTF
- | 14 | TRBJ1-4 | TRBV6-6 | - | TGTGCCAGCAGTTCGAGGGGCTCGGGTGAAAAACTGTTTTTT | CASSSRGSGEKLFF
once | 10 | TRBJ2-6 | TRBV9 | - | TGTGCCAGCAGCGTATCCGGACTGACTTTC | CASSVSGLTF
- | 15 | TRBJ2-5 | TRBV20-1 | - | TGCAGTGCTGGAAGAGGGAGTGGTGAATTAGAGACCCAGTACTTC | CSAGRGSGELETQYF
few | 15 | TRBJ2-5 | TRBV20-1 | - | TGCAGTGCTAGAGATGTAAGAGGGTACCAAGAGACCCAGTACTTC | CSARDVRGYQETQYF
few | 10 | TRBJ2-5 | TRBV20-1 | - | TGCAGTGCTAAAGGGGGTACCCAGTACTTC | CSAKGGTQYF
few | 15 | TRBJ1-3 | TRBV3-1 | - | TGTGCCAGCAGCCAACCGGCAGCTTCTGGAAACACCATATATTTT | CASSQPAASGNTIYF
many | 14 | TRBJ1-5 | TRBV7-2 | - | TGTGCCAGCAGCTTAGCGGGGGCGGATCAGCCCCAGCATTTT | CASSLAGADQPQHF
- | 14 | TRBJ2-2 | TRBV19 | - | TGTGCCAGTAGATTGGACAGCAAAAACGGGGAGCTGTTTTTT | CASRLDSKNGELFF
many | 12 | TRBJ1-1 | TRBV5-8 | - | TGTGCCAGCAGCTTACACGGGGCTGAAGCTTTCTTT | CASSLHGAEAFF
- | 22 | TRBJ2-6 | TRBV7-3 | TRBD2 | TGCGCCAGCAGCCAAGATTCCGCGACTAGCGGGGTAGCAAGCTCTGGGGCCAACGTCCTGACTTTC | CASSQDSATSGVASSGANVLTF
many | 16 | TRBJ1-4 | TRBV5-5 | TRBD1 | TGTGCCAGCAGCTCTGGTCGGAAGGGGGCGGCGGAAAAACTGTTTTTT | CASSSGRKGAAEKLFF
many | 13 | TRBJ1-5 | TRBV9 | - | TGTGCCAGCAGCGCAAGGACTGCCGGGCCCCAGCATTTT | CASSARTAGPQHF
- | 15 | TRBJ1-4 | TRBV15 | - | TGTGCCACCAGCAGCTCGGCGGGGGGTCGTGAAAAACTGTTTTTT | CATSSSAGGREKLFF
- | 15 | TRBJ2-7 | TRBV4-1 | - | TGCGCCAGCAGCCAAGAGTACAGGGGGGGATACGAGCAGTACTTC | CASSQEYRGGYEQYF
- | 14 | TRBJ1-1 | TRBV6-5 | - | TGTGCCATCAGTTACAGCGTAGTGAACACTGAAGCTTTCTTT | CAISYSVVNTEAFF
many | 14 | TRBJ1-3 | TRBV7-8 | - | TGTGCCAGCAGCTTAAAAATAACCTTCGGCACCATATATTTT | CASSLKITFGTIYF
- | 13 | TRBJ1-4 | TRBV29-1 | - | TGCAGCGTTGTAGCGGGAACGGGGGAAAAACTGTTTTTT | CSVVAGTGEKLFF
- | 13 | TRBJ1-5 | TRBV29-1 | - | TGCAGCGTCGGAAACAGGAGACAAGAGACCCAGCATTTT | CSVGNRRQETQHF
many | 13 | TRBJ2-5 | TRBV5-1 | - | TGTGCCAGCAGCCCCGGGTCCCAAGAGACCCAGTACTTC | CASSPGSQETQYF
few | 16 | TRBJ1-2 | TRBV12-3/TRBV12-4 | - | TGTGCCAGCGTTGTAGGGGTTCCCGGCGGTAACTATGGCTACACCTTC | CASVVGVPGGNYGYTF
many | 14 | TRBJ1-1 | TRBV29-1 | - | TGCAGCGTTGCCGGACGCGGCAGGGATAATTTGGCTTTCTTT | CSVAGRGRDNLAFF
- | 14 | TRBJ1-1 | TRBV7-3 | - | TGTGCCAGCAGCCCCTCGATGAGGGGCACTGAAGCTTTCTTT | CASSPSMRGTEAFF
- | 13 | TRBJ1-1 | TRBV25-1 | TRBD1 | TGTGCCAGCATCAGGACAGGGCGCACTGAAGCTTTCTTT | CASIRTGRTEAFF
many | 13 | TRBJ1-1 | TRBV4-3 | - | TGCGCCAGCAGCCAACCGGGACACACTGAAGCTTTCTTT | CASSQPGHTEAFF
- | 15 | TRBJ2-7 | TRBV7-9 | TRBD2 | TGTGCCAGCAGCCCTGGGAGGGGCGATACCTACGAGCAGTACTTC | CASSPGRGDTYEQYF
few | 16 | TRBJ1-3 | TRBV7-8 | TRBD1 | TGTGCCAGCAGCCAACAGACAGGGAACCCAGGAAACACCATATATTTT | CASSQQTGNPGNTIYF
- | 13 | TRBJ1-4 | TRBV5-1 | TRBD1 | TGTGCCAGCAGAGGGGGCGTTAATGAAAAACTGTTTTTT | CASRGGVNEKLFF
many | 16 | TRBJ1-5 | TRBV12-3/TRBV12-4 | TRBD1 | TGTGCCAGCAGTTTAAGCCACAGGGGTCGAAGTCAGCCCCAGCATTTT | CASSLSHRGRSQPQHF
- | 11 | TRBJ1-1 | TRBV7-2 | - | TGTGCCAGCAGCGCTAGGATAGAAGCTTTCTTT | CASSARIEAFF
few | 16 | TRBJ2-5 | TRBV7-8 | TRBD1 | TGTGCCAGCAGTCAATGGGACAGGGGGTACCAAGAGACCCAGTACTTC | CASSQWDRGYQETQYF
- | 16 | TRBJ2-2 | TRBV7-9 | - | TGTGCCAGCAGCTTCGTCACAGGGATGATTCTACGGGAGCTGTTTTTT | CASSFVTGMILRELFF
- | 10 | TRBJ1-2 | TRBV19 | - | TGTGCCGCAGGGACCGGTGGCTACACCTTC | CAAGTGGYTF
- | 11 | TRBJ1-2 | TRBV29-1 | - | TGCAGCGTGGGCCCTGAAGAGGGGTACACCTTC | CSVGPEEGYTF
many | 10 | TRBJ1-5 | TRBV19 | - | TGTGCCAAAAGGAGGCAGCCCCAGCATTTT | CAKRRQPQHF